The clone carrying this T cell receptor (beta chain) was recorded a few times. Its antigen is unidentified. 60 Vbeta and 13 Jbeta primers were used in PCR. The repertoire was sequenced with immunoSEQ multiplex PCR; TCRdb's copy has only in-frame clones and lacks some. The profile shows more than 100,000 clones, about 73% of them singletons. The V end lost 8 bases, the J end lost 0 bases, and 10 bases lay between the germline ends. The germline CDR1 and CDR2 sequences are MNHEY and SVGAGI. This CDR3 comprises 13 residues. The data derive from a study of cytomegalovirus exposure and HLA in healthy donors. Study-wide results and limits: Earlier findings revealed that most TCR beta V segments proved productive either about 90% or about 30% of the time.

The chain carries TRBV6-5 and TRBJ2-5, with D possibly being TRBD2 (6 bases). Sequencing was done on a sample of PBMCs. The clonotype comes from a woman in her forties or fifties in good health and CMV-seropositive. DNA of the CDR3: TGTGCCAGCGGGAGGCAGTACCAAGAGACCCAGTACTTC. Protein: CASGRQYQETQYF.